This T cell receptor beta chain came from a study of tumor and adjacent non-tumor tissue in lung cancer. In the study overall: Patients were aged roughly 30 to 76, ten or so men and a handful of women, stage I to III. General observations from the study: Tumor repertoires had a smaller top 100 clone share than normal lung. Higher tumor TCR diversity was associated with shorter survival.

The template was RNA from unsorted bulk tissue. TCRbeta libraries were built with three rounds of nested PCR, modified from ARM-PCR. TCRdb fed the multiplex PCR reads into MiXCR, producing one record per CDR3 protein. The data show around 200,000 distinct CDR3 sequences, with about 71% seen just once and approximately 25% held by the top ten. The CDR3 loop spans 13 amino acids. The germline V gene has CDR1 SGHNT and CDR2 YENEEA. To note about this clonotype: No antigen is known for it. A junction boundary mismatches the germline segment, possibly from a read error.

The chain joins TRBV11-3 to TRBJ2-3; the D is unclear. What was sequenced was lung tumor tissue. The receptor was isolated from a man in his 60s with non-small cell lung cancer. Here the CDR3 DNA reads TGTGCCAGCATGGTAGGTTACACAGATACGCAGTACTTT. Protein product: CASMVGYTDTQYF.